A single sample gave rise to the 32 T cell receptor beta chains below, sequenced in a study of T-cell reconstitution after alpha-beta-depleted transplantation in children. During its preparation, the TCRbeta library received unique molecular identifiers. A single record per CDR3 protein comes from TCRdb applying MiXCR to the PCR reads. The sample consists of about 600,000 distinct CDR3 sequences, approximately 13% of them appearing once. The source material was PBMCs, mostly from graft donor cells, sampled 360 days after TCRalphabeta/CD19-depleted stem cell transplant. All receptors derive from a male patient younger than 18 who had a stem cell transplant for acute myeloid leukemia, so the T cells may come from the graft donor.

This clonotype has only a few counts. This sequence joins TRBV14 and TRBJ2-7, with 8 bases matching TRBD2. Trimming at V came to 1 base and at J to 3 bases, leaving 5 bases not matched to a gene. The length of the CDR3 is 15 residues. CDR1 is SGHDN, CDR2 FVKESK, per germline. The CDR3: CASSQVSGSYYEQYF. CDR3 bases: TGTGCCAGCAGCCAAGTGAGCGGGAGTTACTACGAGCAGTACTTC.

The CDR3, as DNA: TGCAGCGTTGAAGAGAGGGGGAGCCCCCGAGGTGAGCAGTTCTTC. This encodes CSVEERGSPRGEQFF. This rearrangement joins TRBV29-1 to TRBJ2-1; tentative D call: TRBD1 (6 bases). The CDR3 covers 15 residues. Germline V gene sequence: CDR1 SQVTM, CDR2 ANQGSEA. Trimming left V 0 bases short and J 9 bases short, with 18 bases between.

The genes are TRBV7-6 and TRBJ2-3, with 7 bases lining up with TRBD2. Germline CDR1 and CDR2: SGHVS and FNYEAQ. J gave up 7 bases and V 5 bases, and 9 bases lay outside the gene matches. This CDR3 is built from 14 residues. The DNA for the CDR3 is TGTGCCAGCAGCCATCTAGCGGCCGACAATACGCAGTATTTT. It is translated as CASSHLAADNTQYF.

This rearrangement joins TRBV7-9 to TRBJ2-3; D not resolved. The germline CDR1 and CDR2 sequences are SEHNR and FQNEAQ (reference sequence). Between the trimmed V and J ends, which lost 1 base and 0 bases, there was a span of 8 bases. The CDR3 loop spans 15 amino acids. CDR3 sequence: CASSLEGFSTDTQYF. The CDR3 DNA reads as TGTGCCAGCAGCTTAGAAGGTTTTAGCACAGATACGCAGTATTTT.

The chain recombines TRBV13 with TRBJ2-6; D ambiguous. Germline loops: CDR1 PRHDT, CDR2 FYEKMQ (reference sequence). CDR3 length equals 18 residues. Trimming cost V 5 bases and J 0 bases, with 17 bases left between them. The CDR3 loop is CASSPLSGLSSGANVLTF. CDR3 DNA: TGTGCCAGCAGCCCCCTGAGTGGGCTTAGCTCTGGGGCCAACGTCCTGACTTTC.

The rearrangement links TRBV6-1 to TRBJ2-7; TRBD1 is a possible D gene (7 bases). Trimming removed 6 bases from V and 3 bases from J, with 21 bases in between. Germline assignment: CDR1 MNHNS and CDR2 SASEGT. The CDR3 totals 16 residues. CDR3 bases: TGTGCCAGCAGCCCCCAGGGGGGCTCTGAGCGCTACGAGCAGTACTTC. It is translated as CASSPQGGSERYEQYF.

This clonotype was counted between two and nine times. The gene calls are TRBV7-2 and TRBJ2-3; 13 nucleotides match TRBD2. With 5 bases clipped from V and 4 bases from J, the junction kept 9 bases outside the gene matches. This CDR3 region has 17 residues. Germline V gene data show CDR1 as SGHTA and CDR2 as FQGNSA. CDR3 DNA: TGTGCCAGCAGCACAGGACTAGCGGGAGACGGCCCAGATACGCAGTATTTT. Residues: CASSTGLAGDGPDTQYF.

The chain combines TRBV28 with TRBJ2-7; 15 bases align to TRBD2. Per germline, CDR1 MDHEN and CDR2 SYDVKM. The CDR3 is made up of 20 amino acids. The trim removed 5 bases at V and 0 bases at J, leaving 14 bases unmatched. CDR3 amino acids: CASSLNGLAGGPLRSYEQYF. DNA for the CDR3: TGTGCCAGCAGTCTGAACGGACTAGCGGGAGGGCCCTTGCGCTCCTACGAGCAGTACTTC.

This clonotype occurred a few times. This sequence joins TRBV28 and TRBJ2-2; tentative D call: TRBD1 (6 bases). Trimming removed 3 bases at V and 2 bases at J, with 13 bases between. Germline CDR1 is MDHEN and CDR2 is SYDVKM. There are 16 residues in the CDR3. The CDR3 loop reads CASSFPEDRNTGELFF. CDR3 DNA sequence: TGTGCCAGCAGTTTTCCTGAGGACAGAAACACCGGGGAGCTGTTTTTT.

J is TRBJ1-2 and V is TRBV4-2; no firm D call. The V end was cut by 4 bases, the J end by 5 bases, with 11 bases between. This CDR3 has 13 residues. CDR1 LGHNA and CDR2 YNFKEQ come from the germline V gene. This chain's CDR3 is CASSPDPVYGYTF. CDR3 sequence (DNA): TGTGCCAGCAGCCCGGATCCGGTTTATGGCTACACCTTC.

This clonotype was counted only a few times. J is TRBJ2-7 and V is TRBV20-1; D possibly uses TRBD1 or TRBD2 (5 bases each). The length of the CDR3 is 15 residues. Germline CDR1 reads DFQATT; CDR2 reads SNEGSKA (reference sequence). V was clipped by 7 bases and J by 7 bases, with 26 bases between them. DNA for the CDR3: TGCAGTGTCCTACCTTTTGGGGGACGCCCTGGGGAGCAGTACTTC. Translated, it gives CSVLPFGGRPGEQYF.

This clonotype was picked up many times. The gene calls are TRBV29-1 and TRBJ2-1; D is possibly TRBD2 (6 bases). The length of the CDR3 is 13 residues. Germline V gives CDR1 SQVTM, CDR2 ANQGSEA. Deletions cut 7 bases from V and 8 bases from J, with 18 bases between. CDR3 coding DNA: TGCAGCGCGAGGCGGGGTGACTGGGATGAGCAGTTCTTC. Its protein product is CSARRGDWDEQFF.

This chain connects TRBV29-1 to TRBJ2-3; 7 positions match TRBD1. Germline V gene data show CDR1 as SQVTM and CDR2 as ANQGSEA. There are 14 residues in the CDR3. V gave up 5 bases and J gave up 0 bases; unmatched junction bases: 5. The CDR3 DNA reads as TGCAGCGTTCTAGGGGGCCAGAGCACAGATACGCAGTATTTT. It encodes CSVLGGQSTDTQYF.

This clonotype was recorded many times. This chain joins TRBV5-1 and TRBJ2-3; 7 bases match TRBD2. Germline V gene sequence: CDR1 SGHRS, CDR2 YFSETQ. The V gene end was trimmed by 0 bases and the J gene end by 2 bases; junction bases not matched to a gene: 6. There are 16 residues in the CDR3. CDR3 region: CASSLGLAEPTDTQYF. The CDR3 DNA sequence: TGCGCCAGCAGCTTGGGGCTAGCGGAACCCACAGATACGCAGTATTTT. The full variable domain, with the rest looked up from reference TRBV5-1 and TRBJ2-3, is KAGVTQTPRYLIKTRGQQVTLSCSPISGHRSVSWYQQTPGQGLQFLFEYFSETQRNKGNFPGRFSGRQFSNSRSEMNVSTLELGDSALYLCASSLGLAEPTDTQYFGPGTRLTVL.

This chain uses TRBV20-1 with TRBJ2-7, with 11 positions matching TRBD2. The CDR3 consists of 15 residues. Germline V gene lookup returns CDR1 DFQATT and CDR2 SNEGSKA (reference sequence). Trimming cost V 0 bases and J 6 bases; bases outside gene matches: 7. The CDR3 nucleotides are TGCAGTGCTAGAGACCTACTAGCGGGAGTAAGCGAGCAGTACTTC. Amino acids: CSARDLLAGVSEQYF.

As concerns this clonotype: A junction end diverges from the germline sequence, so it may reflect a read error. In DNA form, the CDR3 reads TGTGCCAGCAGCCCGACCGGGACAGGGGGAAGAATTCGATTC. Its translation is CASSPTGTGGRIRF. This chain uses TRBV7-9 with TRBJ1-2; TRBD1 matches at 11 bases. This CDR3 contains 14 residues. Germline V CDR1 and CDR2: SEHNR, FQNEAQ (reference sequence).

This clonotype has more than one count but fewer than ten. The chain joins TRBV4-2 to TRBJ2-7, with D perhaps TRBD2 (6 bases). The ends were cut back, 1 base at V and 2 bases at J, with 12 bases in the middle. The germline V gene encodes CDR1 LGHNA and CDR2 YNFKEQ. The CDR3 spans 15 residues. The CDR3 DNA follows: TGTGCCAGCAGCCAAGCCCCGGGACTCCCCTACGAGCAGTACTTC. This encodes CASSQAPGLPYEQYF.

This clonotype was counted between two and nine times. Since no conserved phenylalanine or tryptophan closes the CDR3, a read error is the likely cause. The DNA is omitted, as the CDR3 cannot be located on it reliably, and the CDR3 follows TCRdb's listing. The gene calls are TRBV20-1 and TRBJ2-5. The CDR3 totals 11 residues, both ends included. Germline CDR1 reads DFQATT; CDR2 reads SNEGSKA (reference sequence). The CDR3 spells CSAPSLGILMA.

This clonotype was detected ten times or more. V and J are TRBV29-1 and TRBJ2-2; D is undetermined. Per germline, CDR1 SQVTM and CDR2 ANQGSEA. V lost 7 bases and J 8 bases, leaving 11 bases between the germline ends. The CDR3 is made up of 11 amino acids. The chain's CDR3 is CSALYAGELFF. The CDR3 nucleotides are TGCAGCGCTCTGTATGCGGGGGAGCTGTTTTTT.

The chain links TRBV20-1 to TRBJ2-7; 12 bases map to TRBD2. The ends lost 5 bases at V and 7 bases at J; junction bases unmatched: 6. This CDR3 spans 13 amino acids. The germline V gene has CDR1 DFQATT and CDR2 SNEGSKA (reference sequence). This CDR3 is CSALLAGGGEQYF. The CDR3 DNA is TGCAGTGCTTTACTAGCGGGAGGTGGTGAGCAGTACTTC.

CDR3 DNA: TGCAGTGCTGCTGACCCGGGACAGTACACAGATACGCAGTATTTT. It translates to CSAADPGQYTDTQYF. The V gene is TRBV20-1, the J gene TRBJ2-3; 7 nucleotides agree with TRBD1. Looked up from germline, CDR1 is DFQATT and CDR2 is SNEGSKA (reference sequence). This CDR3 has 15 residues. V was pared by 5 bases and J by 2 bases, with 10 bases of the junction left unmatched.

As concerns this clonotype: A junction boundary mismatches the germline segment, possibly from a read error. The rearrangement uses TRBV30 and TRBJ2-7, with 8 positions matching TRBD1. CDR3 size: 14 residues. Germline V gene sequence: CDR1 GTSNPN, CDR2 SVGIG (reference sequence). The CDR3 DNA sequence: TGTGCCCTGGACGGCGGACAGGGTGGATACGAGCGGTACTTC. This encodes CALDGGQGGYERYF.

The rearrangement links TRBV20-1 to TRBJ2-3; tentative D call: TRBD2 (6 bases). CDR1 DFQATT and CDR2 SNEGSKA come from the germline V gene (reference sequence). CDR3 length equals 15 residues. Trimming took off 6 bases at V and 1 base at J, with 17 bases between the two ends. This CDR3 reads CSAPIAEKGTDTQYF. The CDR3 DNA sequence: TGCAGTGCGCCTATAGCGGAGAAAGGCACAGATACGCAGTATTTT.

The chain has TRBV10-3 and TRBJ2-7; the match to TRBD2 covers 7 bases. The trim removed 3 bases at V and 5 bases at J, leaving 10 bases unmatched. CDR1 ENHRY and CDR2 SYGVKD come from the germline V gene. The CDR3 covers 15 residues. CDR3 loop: CAISDLLLAIHEQYF. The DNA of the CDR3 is TGTGCCATCAGTGACCTTCTACTAGCGATCCACGAGCAGTACTTC.

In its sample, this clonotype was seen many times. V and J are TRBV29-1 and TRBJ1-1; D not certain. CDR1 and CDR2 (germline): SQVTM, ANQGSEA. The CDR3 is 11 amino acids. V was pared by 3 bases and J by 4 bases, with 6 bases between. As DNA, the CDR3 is TGCAGCGTTGAGGGTCCCACTGAAGCTTTCTTT. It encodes CSVEGPTEAFF.

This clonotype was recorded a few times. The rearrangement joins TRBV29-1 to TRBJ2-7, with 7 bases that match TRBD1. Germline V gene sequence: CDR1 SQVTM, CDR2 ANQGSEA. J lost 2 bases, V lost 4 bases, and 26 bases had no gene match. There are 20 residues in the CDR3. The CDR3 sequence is CSVGFVHSGQRIDRAYEQYF. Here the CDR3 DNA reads TGCAGCGTTGGGTTCGTTCACTCGGGACAGCGAATCGACAGGGCCTACGAGCAGTACTTC.

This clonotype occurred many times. The CDR3: CASSEGASGSSTDTQYF. CDR3 coding DNA: TGTGCCAGCAGTGAAGGGGCTAGCGGTTCCTCCACAGATACGCAGTATTTT. The V call is TRBV2, the J call TRBJ2-3, with 7 bases identical to TRBD2. Germline CDR1 and CDR2: SNHLY and FYNNEI. With 1 base clipped from V and 2 bases from J, the junction kept 9 bases outside the gene matches. The CDR3 has 17 residues. Full variable domain (remainder filled in from reference TRBV2 and TRBJ2-3): EPEVTQTPSHQVTQMGQEVILRCVPISNHLYFYWYRQILGQKVEFLVSFYNNEISEKSEIFDDQFSVERPDGSNFTLKIRSTKLEDSAMYFCASSEGASGSSTDTQYFGPGTRLTVL.

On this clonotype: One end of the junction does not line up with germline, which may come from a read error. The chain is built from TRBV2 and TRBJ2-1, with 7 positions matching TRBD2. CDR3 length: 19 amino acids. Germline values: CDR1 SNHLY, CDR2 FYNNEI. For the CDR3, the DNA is TGTACCAGCAGTCCCGGCGGACTAGGGTCGATCCGGTCCTACAATGAGCAGTTCTTC. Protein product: CTSSPGGLGSIRSYNEQFF.

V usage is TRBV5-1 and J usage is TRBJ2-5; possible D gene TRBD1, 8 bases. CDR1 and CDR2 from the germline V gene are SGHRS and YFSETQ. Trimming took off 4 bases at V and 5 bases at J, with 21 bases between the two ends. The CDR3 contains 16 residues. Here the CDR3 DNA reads TGCGCCAGCAGCGGTGGCGGTGGACAGGGAGGGGAGACCCAGTACTTC. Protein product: CASSGGGGQGGETQYF.

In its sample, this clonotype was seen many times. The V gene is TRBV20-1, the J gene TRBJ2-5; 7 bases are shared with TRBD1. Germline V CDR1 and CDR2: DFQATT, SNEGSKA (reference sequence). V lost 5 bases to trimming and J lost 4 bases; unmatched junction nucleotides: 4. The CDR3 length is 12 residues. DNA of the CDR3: TGCAGTGCTGGTACAGGGGTAGAGACCCAGTACTTC. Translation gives CSAGTGVETQYF.

The CDR3 reads CSAISGSWGTDTQYF. The CDR3 DNA reads TGCAGTGCTATAAGCGGTTCATGGGGCACAGATACGCAGTATTTT. This chain links TRBV20-1 with TRBJ2-3; tentatively, D is TRBD2 (5 bases). Trimming cost V 4 bases and J 1 base, with 15 bases left between them. The CDR3 totals 15 residues. CDR1 DFQATT and CDR2 SNEGSKA come from the germline V gene (reference sequence).

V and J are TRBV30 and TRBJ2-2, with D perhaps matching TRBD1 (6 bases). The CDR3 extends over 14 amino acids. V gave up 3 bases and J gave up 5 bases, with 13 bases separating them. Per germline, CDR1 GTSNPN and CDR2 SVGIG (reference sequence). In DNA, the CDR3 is TGTGCCTGGAGGGGGACAAGTCGGACCGGGGAGCTGTTTTTT. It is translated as CAWRGTSRTGELFF.